Presented here are 12 T cell receptor beta chains from one specimen sequenced in a study of T cell responses to AZD1222 COVID-19 vaccine. The data were produced by immunoSEQ multiplex PCR, yet TCRdb's version contains in-frame clones alone and is incomplete. This sample yields 180,000 or so clones, of which approximately 93% are seen a single time; 0.9% to 1.1% belongs to the top ten. Sequences were derived from peripheral blood, sampled 28 days after the second AZD1222 dose. The receptors were sampled from an adult who received the AZD1222 COVID-19 vaccine.

CDR3 loop: CASSETSGGRAGELFF. The DNA for the CDR3 is TGTGCCAGCAGTGAAACGAGCGGGGGGCGGGCCGGGGAGCTGTTTTTT. The chain is built from TRBV6-1 and TRBJ2-2, with 9 bases aligning to TRBD2. Germline V lookup: CDR1 MNHNS, CDR2 SASEGT. Unmatched junction bases numbered 7, after V lost 2 bases and J lost 6 bases. The CDR3 extends over 16 amino acids.

V and J are TRBV5-4 and TRBJ1-3; TRBD1 matches 8 bases. After removal of 3 bases from V and 3 bases from J, the junction contained 5 bases not matched to a gene. The CDR3 covers 15 residues. The germline V gene has CDR1 SGHNT and CDR2 YYREEE (reference sequence). This CDR3 is CASSSGGAVGNTIYF. The CDR3 DNA is TGTGCCAGCAGCTCAGGGGGCGCGGTTGGAAACACCATATATTTT.

This clone was recorded only once. The chain joins TRBV3-1 (or the pseudogene TRBV3-2) to TRBJ1-1, with D tentatively TRBD1 (6 bases). Trimming shortened V by 1 base and J by 6 bases, and 12 bases separated the two germline ends. Germline CDR1 is LGHDT and CDR2 is YNNKEL (reference sequence). The CDR3 runs to 14 residues. As DNA, the CDR3 is TGTGCCAGCAGCCAAGGCTACGAGGGGGCTGAAGCTTTCTTT. It specifies CASSQGYEGAEAFF.

The V and J genes are TRBV7-3 and TRBJ2-2; no reliable D call. Between the trimmed V and J ends, which lost 3 bases and 6 bases, there was a span of 14 bases. CDR3 length equals 15 residues. Germline V gene sequence: CDR1 SGHTA, CDR2 FQGTGA. This chain's CDR3 is CASSLVGREAGELFF. CDR3 in DNA: TGTGCCAGCAGCTTGGTGGGTCGTGAAGCCGGGGAGCTGTTTTTT.

The chain links TRBV3-1 (or the pseudogene TRBV3-2) to TRBJ1-1; D ambiguous. This CDR3 contains 13 residues. Trimming pared 4 bases from V and 1 base from J, leaving 7 bases between. Germline V lookup: CDR1 LGHDT, CDR2 YNNKEL (reference sequence). The CDR3 DNA is TGTGCCAGCAGCCCTAACAAGAACACTGAAGCTTTCTTT. Translated: CASSPNKNTEAFF.

This chain joins TRBV19 and TRBJ1-2, with D possibly being TRBD1 (5 bases). Germline V lookup: CDR1 LNHDA, CDR2 SQIVND (reference sequence). This CDR3 has 13 residues. The CDR3 loop reads CATTDGGPYGYTF. The DNA for the CDR3 is TGTGCAACTACGGATGGGGGACCCTATGGCTACACCTTC. Together with reference TRBV19 and TRBJ1-2, the CDR3 gives the full variable domain: DGGITQSPKYLFRKEGQNVTLSCEQNLNHDAMYWYRQDPGQGLRLIYYSQIVNDFQKGDIAEGYSVSREKKESFPLTVTSAQKNPTAFYLCATTDGGPYGYTFGSGTRLTVV.

CDR3 sequence: CASSLGQGAGEAFF. The CDR3 nucleotides are TGTGCCAGCAGCCTGGGACAGGGGGCGGGTGAAGCTTTCTTT. The J gene is TRBJ1-1, the V gene TRBV28; TRBD1 agrees at 12 bases. Germline CDR1 is MDHEN and CDR2 is SYDVKM. V lost 6 bases and J lost 7; bases outside the gene matches: 6. The CDR3 has 14 residues.

V is TRBV7-2 and J is TRBJ2-7; D is unresolved. The ends were cut back, 5 bases at V and 0 bases at J, with 11 bases in the middle. This CDR3 region has 14 residues. Germline V gene sequence: CDR1 SGHTA, CDR2 FQGNSA. The CDR3 loop reads CASSPRRSSYEQYF. The CDR3 DNA reads TGTGCCAGCAGCCCCCGAAGGAGCTCCTACGAGCAGTACTTC.

The rearrangement links TRBV6-2 or TRBV6-3 to TRBJ2-1; D gene uncertain. Per the germline V gene, CDR1 is MNHEY and CDR2 is SVGEGT. V shed 4 bases and J shed 6 bases, with 13 bases lying between them. The CDR3 runs to 14 residues. The CDR3 is CASSFLVTGNEQFF. The CDR3 coding sequence is TGTGCCAGCAGTTTCCTAGTTACGGGCAATGAGCAGTTCTTC.

The genes are TRBV6-1 and TRBJ2-3, with D perhaps being TRBD1 or TRBD2 (5 bases each). CDR1 MNHNS and CDR2 SASEGT come from the germline V gene. V lost 4 bases, J lost 1 base, and 15 bases lay in between. The CDR3 is made up of 16 amino acids. The CDR3 region is CASSGGRPPGTDTQYF. In DNA form, the CDR3 reads TGTGCCAGCAGTGGGGGACGACCCCCTGGCACAGATACGCAGTATTTT.

This sequence joins TRBV3-1 (or the pseudogene TRBV3-2) and TRBJ1-4; 7 bases match TRBD1. This CDR3 is built from 11 residues. Per germline, CDR1 LGHDT and CDR2 YNNKEL (reference sequence). The trim removed 4 bases at V and 14 bases at J, leaving 4 bases unmatched. Written as DNA, the CDR3 is TGTGCCAGCAGCCGGGACAGAGCTCTGTTTTTT. Encoded protein: CASSRDRALFF.

This clone has only one observation. J is TRBJ1-3 and V is TRBV7-8; D is unclear. Trimming removed 5 bases at V and 7 bases at J, with 9 bases between. There are 12 residues in the CDR3. The germline gives CDR1 SGHVS, CDR2 FQNEAQ. The CDR3 spells CASSQHPNTIYF. DNA for the CDR3: TGTGCCAGCAGCCAACACCCCAACACCATATATTTT.